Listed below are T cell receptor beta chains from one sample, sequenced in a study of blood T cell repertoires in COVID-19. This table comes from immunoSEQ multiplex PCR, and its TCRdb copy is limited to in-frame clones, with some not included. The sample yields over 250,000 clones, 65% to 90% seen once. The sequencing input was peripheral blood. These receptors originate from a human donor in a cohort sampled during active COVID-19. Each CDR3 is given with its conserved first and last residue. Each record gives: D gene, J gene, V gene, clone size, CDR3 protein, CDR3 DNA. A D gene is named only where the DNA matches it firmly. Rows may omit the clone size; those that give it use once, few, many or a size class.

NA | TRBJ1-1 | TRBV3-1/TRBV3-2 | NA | CASRQANTEAFF | TGTGCCAGCAGGCAGGCTAACACTGAAGCTTTCTTT
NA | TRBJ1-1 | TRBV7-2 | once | CASSLMRGLSEAFF | TGTGCCAGCAGCTTAATGAGAGGACTGTCTGAAGCTTTCTTT
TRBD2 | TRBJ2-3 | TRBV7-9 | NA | CASDLGGRLGDTQYF | TGTGCCAGCGACTTGGGCGGGAGGCTAGGGGATACGCAGTATTTT
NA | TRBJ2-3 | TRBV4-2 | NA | CASSQGLYGDTQYF | TGTGCCAGCAGCCAAGGGTTGTACGGAGATACGCAGTATTTT
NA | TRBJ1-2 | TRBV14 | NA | CASSQARSHGYTF | TGTGCCAGCAGCCAAGCGAGAAGCCATGGCTACACCTTC
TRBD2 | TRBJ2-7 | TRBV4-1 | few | CASSQDPGLAGARSHF | TGCGCCAGCAGCCAAGATCCGGGACTAGCGGGCGCGAGGTCCCACTTC
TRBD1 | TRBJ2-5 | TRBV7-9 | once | CASSPQGQIQETQYF | TGTGCCAGCAGCCCCCAGGGACAGATCCAAGAGACCCAGTACTTC
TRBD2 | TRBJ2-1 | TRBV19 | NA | CASIAPGLAGGIGHEQFF | TGTGCCAGTATCGCCCCGGGACTAGCGGGAGGCATAGGACATGAGCAGTTCTTC
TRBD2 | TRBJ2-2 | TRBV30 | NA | CAWKGGSTTGELFF | TGTGCCTGGAAGGGCGGGAGCACCACCGGGGAGCTGTTTTTT
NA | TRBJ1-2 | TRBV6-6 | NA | CASSLEGEGGYTF | TGTGCCAGCAGCCTCGAGGGGGAAGGAGGCTACACCTTC
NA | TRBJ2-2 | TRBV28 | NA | CASSLAGGGTGELFF | TGTGCCAGCAGCCTAGCCGGGGGTGGGACCGGGGAGCTGTTTTTT
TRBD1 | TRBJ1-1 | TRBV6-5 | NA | CASTRGTGITEAFF | TGTGCCAGCACCAGAGGGACAGGCATCACTGAAGCTTTCTTT
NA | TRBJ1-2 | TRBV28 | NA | CASSLAGAGRSYGYTF | TGTGCCAGCAGTTTAGCAGGGGCCGGGCGCAGCTATGGCTACACCTTC
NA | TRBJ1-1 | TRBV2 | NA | CASSQGPSGDTEAFF | TGTGCCAGCAGTCAGGGCCCAAGCGGGGACACTGAAGCTTTCTTT
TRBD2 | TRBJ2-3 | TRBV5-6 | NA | CASSRTSGSGTDTQYF | TGTGCCAGCAGCAGGACTAGCGGGAGTGGCACAGATACGCAGTATTTT